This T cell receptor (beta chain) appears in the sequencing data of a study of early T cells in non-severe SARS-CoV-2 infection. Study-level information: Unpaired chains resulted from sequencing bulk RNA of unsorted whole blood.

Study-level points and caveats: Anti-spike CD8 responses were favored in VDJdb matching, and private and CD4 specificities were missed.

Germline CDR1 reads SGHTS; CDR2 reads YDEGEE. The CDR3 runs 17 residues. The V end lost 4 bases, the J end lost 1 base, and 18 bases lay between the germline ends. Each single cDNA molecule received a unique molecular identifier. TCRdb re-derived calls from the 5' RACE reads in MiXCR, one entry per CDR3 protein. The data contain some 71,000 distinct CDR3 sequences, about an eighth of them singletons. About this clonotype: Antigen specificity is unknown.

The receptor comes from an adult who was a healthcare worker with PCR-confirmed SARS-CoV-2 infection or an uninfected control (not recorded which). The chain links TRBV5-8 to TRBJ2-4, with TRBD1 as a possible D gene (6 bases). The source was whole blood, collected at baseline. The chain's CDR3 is CASSRGSGQGAKNIQYF. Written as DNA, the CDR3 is TGTGCCAGCAGCCGGGGATCAGGCCAGGGGGCCAAAAACATTCAGTACTTC. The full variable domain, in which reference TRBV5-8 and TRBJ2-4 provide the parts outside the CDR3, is EAGVTQSPTHLIKTRGQQATLRCSPISGHTSVYWYQQALGLGLQFLLWYDEGEERNRGNFPPRFSGRQFPNYSSELNVNALELEDSALYLCASSRGSGQGAKNIQYFGAGTRLSVL.